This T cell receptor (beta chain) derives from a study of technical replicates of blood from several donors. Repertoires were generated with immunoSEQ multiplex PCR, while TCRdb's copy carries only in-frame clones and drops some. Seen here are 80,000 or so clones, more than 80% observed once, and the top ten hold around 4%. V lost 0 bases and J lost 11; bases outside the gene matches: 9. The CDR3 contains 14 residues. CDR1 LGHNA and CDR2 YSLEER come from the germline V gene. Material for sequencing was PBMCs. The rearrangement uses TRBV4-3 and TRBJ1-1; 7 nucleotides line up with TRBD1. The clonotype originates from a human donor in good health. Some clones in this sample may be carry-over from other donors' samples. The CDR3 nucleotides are TGCGCCAGCAGCCAAGACGTACACAGGGGTATGGCTTTCTTT. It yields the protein CASSQDVHRGMAFF.